This note documents a single T cell receptor (beta chain) sequence. This clonotype occurred many times. Its antigen is currently not known. No much larger clone is present one base from it, and per-base qualities are unavailable. This sample is drawn from a study of post-analysis software for immune sequencing data (dated by TCRdb to about 2015). Background on the whole study: Recorded disease courses included relapsing-remitting, secondary progressive and progressive-relapsing multiple sclerosis, with some patients lacking subtype annotation. Patient repertoires were compared against 11 previously published healthy control repertoires from donors aged roughly 6 to 26 years. A subset of samples was prepared in parallel using single-end sample barcoding, then pooled and co-amplified after Illumina adapter ligation.

To demonstrate the VDJtools post-analysis software, the study profiled TCR beta repertoires from the peripheral blood of about a dozen young patients with multiple sclerosis. The patients with multiple sclerosis were children and adolescents between roughly 6 and 15 years of age. The V end loses 2 bases and the J end loses 3 bases, and a stretch of 8 bases separates them. The CDR3, cysteine through phenylalanine, is 15 amino acids long. Only the CDR3 DNA stays, 45 bases, in frame from base 1. The library was made by PCR. Sequenced using an Illumina HiSeq 2500. Unique molecular identifiers were incorporated into TCR beta cDNA libraries to reduce PCR and sequencing biases. Roughly 500,000 cDNA molecules were obtained for every 1 to 10 million input T cells, so each molecule roughly corresponded to one T cell. The patient libraries were prepared and sequenced using the same protocol as the earlier healthy control dataset. Within a given batch, samples were prepared together, multiplexed and sequenced on the same HiSeq lane. The authors processed their data as follows. Raw barcoded reads were processed with MIGEC, discarding single-read molecular identifier groups before consensus assembly and CDR3 extraction. VDJtools was used for post-analysis of the clonotype tables, and diversity was normalized by down-sampling every dataset to the size of the smallest sample. To correct batch-related cross-sample contamination, repertoire overlap clustering matched CDR3 amino acid sequences but not nucleotide sequences. The public reads were quality trimmed at Q25 with fastp and then assembled into clones with MiXCR by TCRdb, keeping productive beta chains. Merged by CDR3 protein, the rows form single entries marked with the most common genes and DNA. The V and J calls reflect TCRdb's pipeline rather than the authors' work. This sample lists 150,000 to 200,000 distinct CDR3 sequences; approximately 31% were detected once. The top ten hold about 1.4% of the sample.

Results the study describes overall, beyond this receptor: Multiple sclerosis patients had significantly lower normalized Chao1 diversity than controls, a result that suggests substantial peripheral T-cell clonal expansion. About five TRBV segments, including TRBV5-6, TRBV5-1 and TRBV20-1, were significantly more frequent in patients than controls. When samples were clustered directly using the F measure, samples prepared in the same batch co-clustered strongly, which prompted a batch-effect correction. The control group was slightly older than the multiple sclerosis patient group.

The V and J segments used are TRBV12-3 or TRBV12-4 and TRBJ1-6; the D gene is unclear. This receptor was taken from a girl aged 5-17 years with multiple sclerosis. The sequencing sample was made of blood. At the DNA level, the sequence is TGTGCCAGCAGTTTATCTCCCCACTATAATTCACCCCTCCACTTT. Protein translation: CASSLSPHYNSPLHF.